Shown below are 14 T cell receptor beta chains from a single sample sequenced in a study of identical twins. Using its own MiXCR run on the 5' RACE reads, TCRdb lists one record per CDR3 protein. The sample lists some 1,600,000 distinct CDR3 sequences, under 35% occurring once. Sequencing input: cord blood. These receptors all stem from a newborn girl in good health.

This clonotype was counted only a few times. At one end, the junction sequence differs from germline, possibly due to a read error. This chain connects TRBV27 to TRBJ1-6; D gene unclear. This CDR3 comprises 13 residues. Per germline, CDR1 MNHEY and CDR2 SMNVEV (reference sequence). As DNA, the CDR3 is TGTGCCAGCAGTTTATCGTTGGACTCACCCCCCCACTTT. As protein: CASSLSLDSPPHF.

This clonotype was seen more than once but under ten times. V is TRBV7-2 and J is TRBJ1-4, with TRBD1 as a possible D gene (5 bases). Trimming cost V 5 bases and J 7 bases, with 17 bases left between them. The V gene's germline CDR1 is SGHTA and CDR2 FQGNSA. This CDR3 spans 15 amino acids. The CDR3 sequence is CASSPNRHSGEKLFF. The CDR3 nucleotides are TGTGCCAGCAGCCCTAACAGGCACAGCGGTGAAAAACTGTTTTTT.

DNA of the CDR3: TGTGCCAGCAGTTTCCGAAGCGGGAACGAGCAGTACTTC. Translation gives CASSFRSGNEQYF. The V gene is TRBV12-3 or TRBV12-4, the J gene TRBJ2-5; 7 bases are shared with TRBD2. Judging by the DNA end, TRBJ2-7 fits better; the J call may be wrong. This CDR3 has 13 amino acids.

This clonotype was observed at least ten times. This sequence joins TRBV27 and TRBJ1-5; perhaps TRBD1 as D (5 bases). The CDR3 sequence is 15 residues long. Trimming removed 6 bases from V and 0 bases from J, with 12 bases in between. Germline V gene lookup returns CDR1 MNHEY and CDR2 SMNVEV (reference sequence). The CDR3 loop reads CASSLTGHSNQPQHF. CDR3 sequence (DNA): TGTGCCAGCAGCTTAACAGGACATAGCAATCAGCCCCAGCATTTT.

This rearrangement joins TRBV10-3 to TRBJ2-7, with D perhaps matching TRBD1 (5 bases). The germline V gene has CDR1 ENHRY and CDR2 SYGVKD. CDR3 length: 14 residues. V was trimmed by 4 bases and J by 0 bases, leaving 10 bases between them. This chain's CDR3 is CAISGAGYSYEQYF. The CDR3 coding sequence is TGTGCCATCAGTGGAGCAGGGTACTCCTACGAGCAGTACTTC.

The chain uses TRBV7-9 and TRBJ2-2; D gene uncertain. CDR1 is SEHNR and CDR2 is FQNEAQ in the germline V gene (reference sequence). There are 16 residues in the CDR3. Trimming pared 5 bases from V and 4 bases from J, leaving 17 bases between. The CDR3 here is CASSRISTVGTGELFF. In DNA, the CDR3 is TGTGCCAGCAGCCGAATCTCTACTGTGGGCACCGGGGAGCTGTTTTTT.

As regards this clonotype: The junction shows a germline mismatch at one end, possibly a read error. The chain recombines TRBV28 with TRBJ2-5; TRBD2 matches at 7 bases. The CDR3 sequence is 13 residues long. Germline loops: CDR1 MDHEN, CDR2 SYDVKM. Here the CDR3 DNA reads TGTGCCGGCAGTTTTACTAGCGCAGAGACCCAGTACTTC. It translates to CAGSFTSAETQYF. The variable domain in full, with the rest retrieved from reference TRBV28 and TRBJ2-5, is DVKVTQSSRYLVKRTGEKVFLECVQDMDHENMFWYRQDPGLGLRLIYFSYDVKMKEKGDIPEGYSVSREKKERFSLILESASTNQTSMYLCAGSFTSAETQYFGPGTRLLVL.

This clonotype was picked up one time. The chain is built from TRBV7-2 and TRBJ2-1; D is perhaps TRBD2 (7 bases). The J call may be incorrect, as the DNA end agrees better with TRBJ2-7. Germline V gene sequence: CDR1 SGHTA, CDR2 FQGNSA. The CDR3 is made up of 16 amino acids. The CDR3 sequence is CASSLAGGATYNEQYF. In DNA form, the CDR3 reads TGTGCCAGCAGCTTAGCAGGGGGGGCAACCTACAATGAGCAGTACTTC.

The genes are TRBV5-1 and TRBJ1-2; no firm D call. This CDR3 comprises 14 residues. V lost 1 base, J lost 1 base, and 8 bases lay in between. CDR1 is SGHRS, CDR2 YFSETQ, per germline. CDR3 residues: CASSLLANNYGYTF. The CDR3 region has the DNA TGCGCCAGCAGCTTGTTGGCCAATAACTATGGCTACACCTTC.

The J gene is TRBJ2-1, the V gene TRBV4-2; 9 bases align to TRBD2. The DNA end is more similar to TRBJ2-7, so the J call may be wrong. This CDR3 has 17 residues. The germline V gene has CDR1 LGHNA and CDR2 YNFKEQ. CDR3 protein: CASSQEGAGGSYNEQYF. For the CDR3, the DNA is TGTGCCAGCAGCCAAGAGGGAGCGGGAGGCTCCTACAATGAGCAGTACTTC.

Points on this clonotype: Being one base from a much bigger clone, this may be a read error. The chain carries TRBV4-2 and TRBJ2-7; D tentatively fits TRBD1 or TRBD2 (5 bases each). V was pared by 0 bases and J by 1 base, with 16 bases between. The V gene's germline CDR1 is LGHNA and CDR2 YNFKEQ. This CDR3 is 17 amino acids long. The CDR3 loop reads CASSQDLGPAVSYEQYF. In DNA, the CDR3 is TGTGCCAGCAGCCAAGATTTGGGACCAGCGGTATCCTACGAGCAGTACTTC.

V and J are TRBV27 and TRBJ1-1, with a tentative D call TRBD1 (5 bases). The CDR3 extends over 15 amino acids. Trimming took off 2 bases at V and 4 bases at J, with 14 bases between the two ends. CDR1 is MNHEY and CDR2 is SMNVEV in the germline V gene (reference sequence). DNA for the CDR3: TGTGCCAGCAGTTTAGTGGGACGACCGACCACTGAAGCTTTCTTT. This translates into CASSLVGRPTTEAFF.

This clonotype was detected a few times. The chain links TRBV5-1 to TRBJ2-1, with 8 bases aligning to TRBD1. The CDR3 sequence is 17 residues long. J was trimmed by 0 bases and V by 4 bases; bases with no gene match: 9. Germline V CDR1 and CDR2: SGHRS, YFSETQ. DNA of the CDR3: TGCGCCAGCAGCCCGTGGACAGGGCAGAGCTCCTACAATGAGCAGTTCTTC. Protein sequence: CASSPWTGQSSYNEQFF.

This clonotype is a singleton in its sample. Possible read error: a much larger clone is one base away. The J gene is TRBJ2-3, the V gene TRBV7-2; maybe TRBD2 (6 bases). The CDR3 is made up of 16 amino acids. Germline loops: CDR1 SGHTA, CDR2 FQGNSA. V shed 2 bases and J shed 0 bases, with 12 bases lying between them. CDR3 nucleotides: TGTGCCAGCAGCTTATTTGGGACTTGGAGCACAGATACGCAGTATTTT. Translated: CASSLFGTWSTDTQYF.